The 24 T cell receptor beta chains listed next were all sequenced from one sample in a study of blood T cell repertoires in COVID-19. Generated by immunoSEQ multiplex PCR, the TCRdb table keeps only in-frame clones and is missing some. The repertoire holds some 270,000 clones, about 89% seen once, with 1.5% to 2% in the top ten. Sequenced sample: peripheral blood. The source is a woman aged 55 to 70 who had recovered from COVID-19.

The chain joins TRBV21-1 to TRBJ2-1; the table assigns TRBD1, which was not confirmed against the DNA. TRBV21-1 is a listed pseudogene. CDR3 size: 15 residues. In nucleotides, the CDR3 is TGTGCCAGCAGCAAAGAGGGGAAACGGTACAATGAGCAGTTCTTC. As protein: CASSKEGKRYNEQFF.

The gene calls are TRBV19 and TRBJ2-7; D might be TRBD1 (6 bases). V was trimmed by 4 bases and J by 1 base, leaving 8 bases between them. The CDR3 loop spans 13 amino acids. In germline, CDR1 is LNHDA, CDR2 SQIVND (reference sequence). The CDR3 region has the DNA TGTGCCAGTAGTACCGGGACATCCTACGAGCAGTACTTC. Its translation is CASSTGTSYEQYF. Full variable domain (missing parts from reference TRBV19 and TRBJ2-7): DGGITQSPKYLFRKEGQNVTLSCEQNLNHDAMYWYRQDPGQGLRLIYYSQIVNDFQKGDIAEGYSVSREKKESFPLTVTSAQKNPTAFYLCASSTGTSYEQYFGPGTRLTVT.

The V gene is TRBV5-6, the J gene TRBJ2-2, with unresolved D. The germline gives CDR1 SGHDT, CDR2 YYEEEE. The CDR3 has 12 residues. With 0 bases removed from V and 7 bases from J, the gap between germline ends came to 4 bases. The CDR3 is CASSLGDGELFF. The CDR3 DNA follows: TGTGCCAGCAGCTTGGGAGACGGGGAGCTGTTTTTT. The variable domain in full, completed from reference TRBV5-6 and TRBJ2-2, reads DAGVTQSPTHLIKTRGQQVTLRCSPKSGHDTVSWYQQALGQGPQFIFQYYEEEERQRGNFPDRFSGHQFPNYSSELNVNALLLGDSALYLCASSLGDGELFFGEGSRLTVL.

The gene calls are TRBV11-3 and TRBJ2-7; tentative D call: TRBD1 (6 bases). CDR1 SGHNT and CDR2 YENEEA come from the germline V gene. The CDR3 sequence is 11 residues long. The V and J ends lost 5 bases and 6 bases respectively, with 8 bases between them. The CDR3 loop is CASSTGSEQYF. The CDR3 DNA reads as TGTGCCAGCAGCACAGGGTCCGAGCAGTACTTC. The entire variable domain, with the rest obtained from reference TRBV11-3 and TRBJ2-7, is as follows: EAGVVQSPRYKIIEKKQPVAFWCNPISGHNTLYWYLQNLGQGPELLIRYENEEAVDDSQLPKDRFSAERLKGVDSTLKIQPAELGDSAVYLCASSTGSEQYFGPGTRLTVT.

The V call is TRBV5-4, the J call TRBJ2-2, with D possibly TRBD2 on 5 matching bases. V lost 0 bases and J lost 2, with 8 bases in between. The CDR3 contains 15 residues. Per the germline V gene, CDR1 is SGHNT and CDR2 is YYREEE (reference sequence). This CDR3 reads CASSLARTNTGELFF. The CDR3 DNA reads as TGTGCCAGCAGCTTGGCTCGGACTAACACCGGGGAGCTGTTTTTT. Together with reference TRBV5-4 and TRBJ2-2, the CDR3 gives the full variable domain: ETGVTQSPTHLIKTRGQQVTLRCSSQSGHNTVSWYQQALGQGPQFIFQYYREEENGRGNFPPRFSGLQFPNYSSELNVNALELDDSALYLCASSLARTNTGELFFGEGSRLTVL.

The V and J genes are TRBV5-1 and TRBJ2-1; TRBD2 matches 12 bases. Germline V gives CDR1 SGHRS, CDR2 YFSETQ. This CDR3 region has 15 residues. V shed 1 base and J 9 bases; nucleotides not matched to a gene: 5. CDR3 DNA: TGCGCCAGCAGCTTGAGGACTAGCGGGGACGGTGAGCAGTTCTTC. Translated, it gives CASSLRTSGDGEQFF.

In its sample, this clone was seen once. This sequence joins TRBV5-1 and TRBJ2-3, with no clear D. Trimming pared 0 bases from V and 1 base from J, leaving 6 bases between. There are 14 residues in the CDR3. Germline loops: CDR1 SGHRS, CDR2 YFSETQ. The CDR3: CASSLVVGTDTQYF. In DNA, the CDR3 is TGCGCCAGCAGCTTGGTAGTGGGCACAGATACGCAGTATTTT.

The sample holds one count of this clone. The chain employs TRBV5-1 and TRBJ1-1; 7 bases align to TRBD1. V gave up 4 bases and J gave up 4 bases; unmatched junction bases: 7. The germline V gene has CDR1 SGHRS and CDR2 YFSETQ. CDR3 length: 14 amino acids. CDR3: CASSEQGTATEAFF. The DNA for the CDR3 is TGCGCCAGCAGCGAACAGGGGACTGCCACTGAAGCTTTCTTT.

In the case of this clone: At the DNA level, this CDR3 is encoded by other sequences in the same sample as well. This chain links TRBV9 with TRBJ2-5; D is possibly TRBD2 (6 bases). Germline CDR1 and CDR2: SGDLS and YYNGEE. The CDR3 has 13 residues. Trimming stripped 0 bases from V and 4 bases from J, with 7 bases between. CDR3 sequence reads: CASSVAGGETQYF. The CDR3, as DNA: TGTGCCAGCAGCGTAGCCGGGGGAGAGACCCAGTACTTC. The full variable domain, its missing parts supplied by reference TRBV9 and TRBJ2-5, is DSGVTQTPKHLITATGQRVTLRCSPRSGDLSVYWYQQSLDQGLQFLIQYYNGEERAKGNILERFSAQQFPDLHSELNLSSLELGDSALYFCASSVAGGETQYFGPGTRLLVL.

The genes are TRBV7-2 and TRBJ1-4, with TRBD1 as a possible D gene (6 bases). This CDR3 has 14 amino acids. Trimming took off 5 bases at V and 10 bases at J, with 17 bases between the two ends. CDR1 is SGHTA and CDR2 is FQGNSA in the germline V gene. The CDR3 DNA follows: TGTGCCAGCAGCCAATTTAACAGGGTGGGAAAACTGTTTTTT. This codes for CASSQFNRVGKLFF.

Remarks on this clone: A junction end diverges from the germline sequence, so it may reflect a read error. The CDR3 DNA sequence: TGTGCCAGCAGCCAACACGGACAGGGTGTGTTC. This codes for CASSQHGQGVF. The V and J genes are TRBV5-6 and TRBJ2-7; 8 bases are a match to TRBD1. Germline V gene lookup returns CDR1 SGHDT and CDR2 YYEEEE. This CDR3 comprises 11 residues.

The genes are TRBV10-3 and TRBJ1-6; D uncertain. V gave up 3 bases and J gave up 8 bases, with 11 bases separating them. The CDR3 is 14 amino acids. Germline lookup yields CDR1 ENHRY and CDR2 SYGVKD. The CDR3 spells CAISDGFSDSPLHF. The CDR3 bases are TGTGCCATCAGTGACGGATTCAGCGATTCACCCCTCCACTTT.

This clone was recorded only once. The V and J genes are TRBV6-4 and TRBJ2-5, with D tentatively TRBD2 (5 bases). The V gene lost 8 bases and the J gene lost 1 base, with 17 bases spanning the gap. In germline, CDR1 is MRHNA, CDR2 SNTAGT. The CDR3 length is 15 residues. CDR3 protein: CASLTGRRVQETQYF. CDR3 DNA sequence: TGTGCCAGCTTGACGGGAAGAAGGGTCCAAGAGACCCAGTACTTC.

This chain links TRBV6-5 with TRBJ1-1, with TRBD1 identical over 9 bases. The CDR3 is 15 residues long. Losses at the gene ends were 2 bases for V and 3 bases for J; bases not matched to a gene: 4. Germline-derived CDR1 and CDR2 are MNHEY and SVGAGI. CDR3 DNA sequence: TGTGCCAGCAGTTACCAGACAGGGGGATACACTGAAGCTTTCTTT. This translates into CASSYQTGGYTEAFF.

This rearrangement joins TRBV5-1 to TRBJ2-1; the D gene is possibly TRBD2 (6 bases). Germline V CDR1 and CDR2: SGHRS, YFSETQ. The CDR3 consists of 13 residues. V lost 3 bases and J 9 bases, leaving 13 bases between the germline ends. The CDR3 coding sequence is TGCGCCAGCAGCTCGGACTACGTGGGTGAGCAGTTCTTC. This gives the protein CASSSDYVGEQFF.

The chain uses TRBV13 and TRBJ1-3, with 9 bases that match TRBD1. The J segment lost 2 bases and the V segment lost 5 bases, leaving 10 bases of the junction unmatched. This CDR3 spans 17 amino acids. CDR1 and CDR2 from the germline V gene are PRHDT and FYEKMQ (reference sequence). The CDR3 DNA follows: TGTGCCAGCAGCCCACGCGGTGGGACAGGGACTGGAAACACCATATATTTT. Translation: CASSPRGGTGTGNTIYF.

CDR3 amino acids: CASTQTQGLEQYF. Written as DNA, the CDR3 is TGCGCCAGCACCCAGACTCAGGGACTCGAGCAGTACTTC. This chain joins TRBV5-1 and TRBJ2-7; tentatively, D is TRBD2 (6 bases). The CDR3 totals 13 residues. Per the germline V gene, CDR1 is SGHRS and CDR2 is YFSETQ. V was pared by 6 bases and J by 6 bases, with 16 bases between. Filled out from reference TRBV5-1 and TRBJ2-7, the complete variable domain reads KAGVTQTPRYLIKTRGQQVTLSCSPISGHRSVSWYQQTPGQGLQFLFEYFSETQRNKGNFPGRFSGRQFSNSRSEMNVSTLELGDSALYLCASTQTQGLEQYFGPGTRLTVT.

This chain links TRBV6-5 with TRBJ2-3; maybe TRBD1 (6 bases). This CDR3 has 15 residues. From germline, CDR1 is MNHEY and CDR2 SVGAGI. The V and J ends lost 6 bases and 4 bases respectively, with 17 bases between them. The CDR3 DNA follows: TGTGCCAGCAGCCCCACCCAACAGGGTGCAGATACGCAGTATTTT. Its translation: CASSPTQQGADTQYF.

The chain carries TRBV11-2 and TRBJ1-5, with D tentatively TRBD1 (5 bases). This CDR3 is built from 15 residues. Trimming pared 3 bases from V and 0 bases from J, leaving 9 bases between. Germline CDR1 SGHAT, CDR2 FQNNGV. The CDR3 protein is CASSLGQHSNQPQHF. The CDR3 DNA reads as TGTGCCAGCAGCTTGGGGCAACATAGCAATCAGCCCCAGCATTTT.

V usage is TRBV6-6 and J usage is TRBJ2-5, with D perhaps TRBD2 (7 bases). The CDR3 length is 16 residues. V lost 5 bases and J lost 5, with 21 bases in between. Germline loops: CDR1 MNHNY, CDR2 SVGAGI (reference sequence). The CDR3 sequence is CASSRFGGQDRETQYF. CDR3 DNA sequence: TGTGCCAGCAGTCGATTCGGGGGGCAGGATCGGGAGACCCAGTACTTC.

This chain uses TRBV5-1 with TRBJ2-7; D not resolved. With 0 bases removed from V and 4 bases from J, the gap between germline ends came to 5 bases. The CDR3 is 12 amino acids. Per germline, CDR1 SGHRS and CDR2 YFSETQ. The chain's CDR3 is CASSLVQYEQYF. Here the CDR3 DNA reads TGCGCCAGCAGCTTGGTCCAGTACGAGCAGTACTTC.

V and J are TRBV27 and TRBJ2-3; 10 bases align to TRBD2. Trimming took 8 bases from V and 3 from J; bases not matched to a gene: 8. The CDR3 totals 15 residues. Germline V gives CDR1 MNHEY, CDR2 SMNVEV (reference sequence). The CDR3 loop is CASGERGGFTDTQYF. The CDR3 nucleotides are TGTGCCAGCGGGGAGCGGGGGGGTTTTACAGATACGCAGTATTTT.

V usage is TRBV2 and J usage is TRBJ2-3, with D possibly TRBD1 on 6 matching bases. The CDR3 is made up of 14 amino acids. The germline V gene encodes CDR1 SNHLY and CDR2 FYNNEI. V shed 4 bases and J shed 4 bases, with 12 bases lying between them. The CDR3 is CASSVRGWADTQYF. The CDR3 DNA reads TGTGCCAGCAGTGTAAGGGGGTGGGCAGATACGCAGTATTTT.

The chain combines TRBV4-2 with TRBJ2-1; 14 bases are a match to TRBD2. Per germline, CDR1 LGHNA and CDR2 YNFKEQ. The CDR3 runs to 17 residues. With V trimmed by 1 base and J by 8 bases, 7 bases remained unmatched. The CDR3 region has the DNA TGTGCCAGCAGCCAAGCTGTGACTAGCGGGGGGGCCTATGAGCAGTTCTTC. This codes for CASSQAVTSGGAYEQFF.